Each of the 21 T cell receptor beta chains below was sequenced from the same sample in a study of CD8 T cells in Susac syndrome. The authors reverse transcribed about 0.5 to 1 ug RNA with random hexamers. One entry per CDR3 protein, called by TCRdb with MiXCR from the immunoSEQ multiplex PCR reads. Of 200,000 to 250,000 distinct CDR3 sequences detected, 85% to 95% appear once; the ten largest clones hold around 0.15%. What was sequenced was CD4+ T cells from PBMCs. The receptors were gathered from a human donor with Susac syndrome.

The CDR3 reads CASTDMGLNEQYF. The CDR3 nucleotides are TGTGCCAGCACCGATATGGGACTCAACGAGCAGTACTTC. The chain combines TRBV7-9 with TRBJ2-7, with a possible D match to TRBD2 (6 bases). Germline V gene data show CDR1 as SEHNR and CDR2 as FQNEAQ (reference sequence). Between the trimmed V and J ends, which lost 7 bases and 5 bases, there was a span of 15 bases. The CDR3 has 13 residues.

This clonotype was observed a single time. The CDR3, as DNA: TGTGCCAGCAGTTTAGTATCCAGCGGGGGGGCCCACGAGCAGTACTTC. This encodes CASSLVSSGGAHEQYF. The V gene is TRBV12-3 or TRBV12-4, the J gene TRBJ2-7; 10 bases are shared with TRBD2. V gave up 1 base and J gave up 5 bases; unmatched junction bases: 8. The CDR3 loop spans 16 amino acids.

The chain links TRBV19 to TRBJ1-5, with 10 bases fitting TRBD1. The germline gives CDR1 LNHDA, CDR2 SQIVND (reference sequence). The CDR3 has 18 residues. Unmatched junction bases numbered 14, after V lost 5 bases and J lost 4 bases. CDR3 sequence: CASSPWDRGTKLNQPQHF. For the CDR3, the DNA is TGTGCCAGTAGTCCCTGGGACAGGGGAACGAAGTTAAATCAGCCCCAGCATTTT.

This chain connects TRBV11-2 to TRBJ2-7, with 10 nucleotides matching TRBD2. Per the germline V gene, CDR1 is SGHAT and CDR2 is FQNNGV. V lost 2 bases to trimming and J lost 1 base; unmatched junction nucleotides: 2. This CDR3 spans 15 amino acids. The CDR3 reads CASSLLAGVSYEQYF. For the CDR3, the DNA is TGTGCCAGCAGCTTACTAGCGGGGGTTTCCTACGAGCAGTACTTC.

CDR3 DNA: TGCAGTGCTAGAGATCTCTGGGGACCCGCACCGTATGAGCAGTTCTTC. Amino acids: CSARDLWGPAPYEQFF. The V and J genes are TRBV20-1 and TRBJ2-1, with D perhaps matching TRBD1 or TRBD2 (5 bases each). Germline V gene data show CDR1 as DFQATT and CDR2 as SNEGSKA (reference sequence). Trimming stripped 0 bases from V and 8 bases from J, with 20 bases between. The CDR3 is 16 amino acids.

This clonotype came up once. This chain links TRBV6-1 with TRBJ1-2; D is unresolved. With 10 bases removed from V and 2 bases from J, the gap between germline ends came to 11 bases. Germline V gene lookup returns CDR1 MNHNS and CDR2 SASEGT. The CDR3 is 12 amino acids. The CDR3 nucleotides are TGTGCCACCGTACAGCTGAACTATGGCTACACCTTC. As protein: CATVQLNYGYTF.

The CDR3 DNA follows: TGCAGTGCAGTTGGGACAGGATTTAATAGCAATCAGCCCCAGCATTTT. Amino acids: CSAVGTGFNSNQPQHF. This rearrangement joins TRBV20-1 to TRBJ1-5; 8 nucleotides align to TRBD1. There are 16 residues in the CDR3. The germline CDR1 and CDR2 sequences are DFQATT and SNEGSKA (reference sequence). Trimming cost V 6 bases and J 0 bases; bases outside gene matches: 10.

The chain has TRBV30 and TRBJ2-3, with 8 bases lining up with TRBD2. This CDR3 is 14 amino acids long. Per germline, CDR1 GTSNPN and CDR2 SVGIG (reference sequence). Trimming cost V 0 bases and J 8 bases; bases outside gene matches: 7. The chain's CDR3 is CAWSVPGGVGTQYF. CDR3 coding DNA: TGTGCCTGGAGTGTACCGGGGGGGGTAGGTACGCAGTATTTT.

CDR3: CSVEKGTLEQYF. The CDR3 DNA follows: TGCAGCGTTGAGAAAGGGACCCTCGAGCAGTACTTC. The rearrangement joins TRBV29-1 to TRBJ2-7; possibly TRBD1 or TRBD2 for D (5 bases each). The CDR3 covers 12 residues. V was shortened by 3 bases and J by 6 bases, with 12 bases between the two germline ends. Germline loops: CDR1 SQVTM, CDR2 ANQGSEA.

V gene TRBV4-3 combines with J gene TRBJ1-2; unclear D gene. CDR1 and CDR2 (germline): LGHNA, YSLEER. Trimming pared 0 bases from V and 6 bases from J, leaving 11 bases between. This CDR3 contains 14 residues. DNA for the CDR3: TGCGCCAGCAGCCAAGATCTGGGGTTGGATGGCTACACCTTC. Amino acids: CASSQDLGLDGYTF.

This clonotype was seen just once. The gene calls are TRBV7-2 and TRBJ2-7; perhaps TRBD1 as D (6 bases). The V gene's germline CDR1 is SGHTA and CDR2 FQGNSA. Trimming left V 2 bases short and J 4 bases short, with 12 bases between. The CDR3 extends over 14 amino acids. The CDR3 sequence is CASSLLSRGYEQYF. The CDR3 DNA sequence: TGTGCCAGCAGCTTACTATCTAGGGGGTACGAGCAGTACTTC.

The V gene is TRBV24-1, the J gene TRBJ2-5; TRBD1 might be the D (6 bases). The CDR3 runs 13 residues. Trimming took off 5 bases at V and 1 base at J, with 7 bases between the two ends. Germline V gene data show CDR1 as KGHDR and CDR2 as SFDVKD. CDR3 region: CATSVQGQETQYF. The CDR3, as DNA: TGTGCCACCAGTGTACAGGGCCAAGAGACCCAGTACTTC.

This clonotype was counted a single time. The chain joins TRBV5-1 to TRBJ2-1; D is ambiguous. The length of the CDR3 is 15 residues. V was trimmed by 1 base and J by 0 bases, leaving 8 bases between them. Germline V gene data show CDR1 as SGHRS and CDR2 as YFSETQ. CDR3: CASSLNGLSYNEQFF. CDR3 DNA: TGCGCCAGCAGCTTGAACGGGCTCTCCTACAATGAGCAGTTCTTC.

The J gene is TRBJ2-7, the V gene TRBV20-1, with D tentatively TRBD1 (6 bases). This CDR3 spans 12 amino acids. Germline V gene sequence: CDR1 DFQATT, CDR2 SNEGSKA (reference sequence). V lost 6 bases to trimming and J lost 7 bases, with 16 bases between them. The CDR3, as DNA: TGCAGTGCCTTACAGGGCGTGGAGGAGCAGTACTTC. It is translated as CSALQGVEEQYF.

The chain combines TRBV4-1 with TRBJ2-7, with TRBD1 identical over 11 bases. Looked up from germline, CDR1 is MGHRA and CDR2 is YSYEKL. The CDR3 covers 15 residues. The J segment lost 2 bases and the V segment lost 5 bases, leaving 5 bases of the junction unmatched. CDR3 bases: TGCGCCAGCAGCGGATGGGACAGGGGGGCCTACGAGCAGTACTTC. Encoded protein: CASSGWDRGAYEQYF.

The chain employs TRBV20-1 and TRBJ2-5; 13 positions match TRBD2. Trimming at V came to 2 bases and at J to 10 bases, leaving 13 bases not matched to a gene. The CDR3 has 16 amino acids. Looked up from germline, CDR1 is DFQATT and CDR2 is SNEGSKA (reference sequence). The DNA for the CDR3 is TGCAGTGCTAGACGGTTAGGGACTAGCGGGGACCGGGGCCAGTACTTC. Translation gives CSARRLGTSGDRGQYF.

The rearrangement uses TRBV11-2 and TRBJ2-7; possibly TRBD2 for D (5 bases). The CDR3 covers 12 residues. V was pared by 1 base and J by 10 bases, with 11 bases between. Germline CDR1 reads SGHAT; CDR2 reads FQNNGV. As DNA, the CDR3 is TGTGCCAGCAGCTTAGGTGCCGGGGAACAGTACTTC. Protein: CASSLGAGEQYF.

The J gene is TRBJ2-3, the V gene TRBV20-1; a weak D match, TRBD1 (5 bases). CDR1 and CDR2 from the germline V gene are DFQATT and SNEGSKA (reference sequence). V lost 8 bases and J 4 bases, leaving 10 bases between the germline ends. The CDR3 consists of 11 residues. CDR3 sequence (DNA): TGCAGTTCCCGCAGGGCAGATACGCAGTATTTT. It translates to CSSRRADTQYF.

This clonotype was detected only once. The rearrangement joins TRBV30 to TRBJ2-7, with 9 bases lining up with TRBD1. The germline V gene has CDR1 GTSNPN and CDR2 SVGIG (reference sequence). V shed 3 bases, J shed 3 bases, and the junction held 9 bases outside the gene matches. The CDR3 loop spans 15 amino acids. The CDR3 loop is CAWREGQGGFYEQYF. The CDR3 DNA is TGTGCCTGGAGGGAGGGACAGGGAGGATTCTACGAGCAGTACTTC.

The J gene is TRBJ1-1, the V gene TRBV30, with D unclear. This CDR3 spans 13 amino acids. The ends were cut back, 0 bases at V and 6 bases at J, with 11 bases in the middle. Germline-derived CDR1 and CDR2 are GTSNPN and SVGIG (reference sequence). This chain's CDR3 is CAWSVEGYAEAFF. CDR3 nucleotides: TGTGCCTGGAGTGTGGAGGGCTACGCTGAAGCTTTCTTT. Variable domain in full (rest from reference TRBV30 and TRBJ1-1): SQTIHQWPATLVQPVGSPLSLECTVEGTSNPNLYWYRQAAGRGLQLLFYSVGIGQISSEVPQNLSASRPQDRQFILSSKKLLLSDSGFYLCAWSVEGYAEAFFGQGTRLTVV.

The chain links TRBV12-3 or TRBV12-4 to TRBJ1-1; a possible D gene is TRBD1 (6 bases). This CDR3 has 14 residues. Trimming removed 5 bases at V and 1 base at J, with 11 bases between. CDR3 sequence (DNA): TGTGCCAGCAGTCTGGGACAATGGAACACTGAAGCTTTCTTT. Its protein product is CASSLGQWNTEAFF.